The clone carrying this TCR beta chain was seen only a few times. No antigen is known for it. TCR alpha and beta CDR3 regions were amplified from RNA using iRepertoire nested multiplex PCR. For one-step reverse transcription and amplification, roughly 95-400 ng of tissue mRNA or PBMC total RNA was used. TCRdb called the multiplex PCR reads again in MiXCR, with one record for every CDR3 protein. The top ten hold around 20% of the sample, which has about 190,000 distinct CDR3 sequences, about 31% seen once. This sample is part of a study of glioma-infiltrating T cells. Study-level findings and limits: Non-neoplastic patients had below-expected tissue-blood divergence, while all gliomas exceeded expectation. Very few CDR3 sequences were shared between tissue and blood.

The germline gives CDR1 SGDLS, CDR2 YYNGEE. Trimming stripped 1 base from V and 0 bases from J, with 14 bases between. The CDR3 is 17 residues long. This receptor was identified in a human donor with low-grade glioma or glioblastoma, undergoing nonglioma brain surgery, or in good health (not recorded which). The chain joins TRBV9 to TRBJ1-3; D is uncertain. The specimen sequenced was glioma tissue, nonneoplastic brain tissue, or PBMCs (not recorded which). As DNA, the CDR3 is TGTGCCAGCAGCGTATCCTCGACACAGAGCTCTGGAAACACCATATATTTT. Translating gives CASSVSSTQSSGNTIYF.